Reported below is one TCR beta chain. The data derive from a study of blood T cell repertoires in COVID-19. Sequencing was performed with immunoSEQ multiplex PCR; in TCRdb, only in-frame clones are kept and a portion is missing. The sample holds more than 300,000 clones, roughly 90% seen once. This CDR3 comprises 14 residues. Germline CDR1 is MNHEY and CDR2 is SVGAGI. Germline trimming cut 2 bases from V and 8 bases from J; bases unmatched to any gene: 5. The source of this sequence is a man between 18 and 35 years old who had recovered from COVID-19. The sample was peripheral blood. The rearrangement uses TRBV6-5 and TRBJ2-1; TRBD2 matches 8 bases. The chain's CDR3 is CASSYRTSPHEQFF. CDR3 in DNA: TGTGCCAGCAGTTACCGGACTAGCCCCCATGAGCAGTTCTTC.